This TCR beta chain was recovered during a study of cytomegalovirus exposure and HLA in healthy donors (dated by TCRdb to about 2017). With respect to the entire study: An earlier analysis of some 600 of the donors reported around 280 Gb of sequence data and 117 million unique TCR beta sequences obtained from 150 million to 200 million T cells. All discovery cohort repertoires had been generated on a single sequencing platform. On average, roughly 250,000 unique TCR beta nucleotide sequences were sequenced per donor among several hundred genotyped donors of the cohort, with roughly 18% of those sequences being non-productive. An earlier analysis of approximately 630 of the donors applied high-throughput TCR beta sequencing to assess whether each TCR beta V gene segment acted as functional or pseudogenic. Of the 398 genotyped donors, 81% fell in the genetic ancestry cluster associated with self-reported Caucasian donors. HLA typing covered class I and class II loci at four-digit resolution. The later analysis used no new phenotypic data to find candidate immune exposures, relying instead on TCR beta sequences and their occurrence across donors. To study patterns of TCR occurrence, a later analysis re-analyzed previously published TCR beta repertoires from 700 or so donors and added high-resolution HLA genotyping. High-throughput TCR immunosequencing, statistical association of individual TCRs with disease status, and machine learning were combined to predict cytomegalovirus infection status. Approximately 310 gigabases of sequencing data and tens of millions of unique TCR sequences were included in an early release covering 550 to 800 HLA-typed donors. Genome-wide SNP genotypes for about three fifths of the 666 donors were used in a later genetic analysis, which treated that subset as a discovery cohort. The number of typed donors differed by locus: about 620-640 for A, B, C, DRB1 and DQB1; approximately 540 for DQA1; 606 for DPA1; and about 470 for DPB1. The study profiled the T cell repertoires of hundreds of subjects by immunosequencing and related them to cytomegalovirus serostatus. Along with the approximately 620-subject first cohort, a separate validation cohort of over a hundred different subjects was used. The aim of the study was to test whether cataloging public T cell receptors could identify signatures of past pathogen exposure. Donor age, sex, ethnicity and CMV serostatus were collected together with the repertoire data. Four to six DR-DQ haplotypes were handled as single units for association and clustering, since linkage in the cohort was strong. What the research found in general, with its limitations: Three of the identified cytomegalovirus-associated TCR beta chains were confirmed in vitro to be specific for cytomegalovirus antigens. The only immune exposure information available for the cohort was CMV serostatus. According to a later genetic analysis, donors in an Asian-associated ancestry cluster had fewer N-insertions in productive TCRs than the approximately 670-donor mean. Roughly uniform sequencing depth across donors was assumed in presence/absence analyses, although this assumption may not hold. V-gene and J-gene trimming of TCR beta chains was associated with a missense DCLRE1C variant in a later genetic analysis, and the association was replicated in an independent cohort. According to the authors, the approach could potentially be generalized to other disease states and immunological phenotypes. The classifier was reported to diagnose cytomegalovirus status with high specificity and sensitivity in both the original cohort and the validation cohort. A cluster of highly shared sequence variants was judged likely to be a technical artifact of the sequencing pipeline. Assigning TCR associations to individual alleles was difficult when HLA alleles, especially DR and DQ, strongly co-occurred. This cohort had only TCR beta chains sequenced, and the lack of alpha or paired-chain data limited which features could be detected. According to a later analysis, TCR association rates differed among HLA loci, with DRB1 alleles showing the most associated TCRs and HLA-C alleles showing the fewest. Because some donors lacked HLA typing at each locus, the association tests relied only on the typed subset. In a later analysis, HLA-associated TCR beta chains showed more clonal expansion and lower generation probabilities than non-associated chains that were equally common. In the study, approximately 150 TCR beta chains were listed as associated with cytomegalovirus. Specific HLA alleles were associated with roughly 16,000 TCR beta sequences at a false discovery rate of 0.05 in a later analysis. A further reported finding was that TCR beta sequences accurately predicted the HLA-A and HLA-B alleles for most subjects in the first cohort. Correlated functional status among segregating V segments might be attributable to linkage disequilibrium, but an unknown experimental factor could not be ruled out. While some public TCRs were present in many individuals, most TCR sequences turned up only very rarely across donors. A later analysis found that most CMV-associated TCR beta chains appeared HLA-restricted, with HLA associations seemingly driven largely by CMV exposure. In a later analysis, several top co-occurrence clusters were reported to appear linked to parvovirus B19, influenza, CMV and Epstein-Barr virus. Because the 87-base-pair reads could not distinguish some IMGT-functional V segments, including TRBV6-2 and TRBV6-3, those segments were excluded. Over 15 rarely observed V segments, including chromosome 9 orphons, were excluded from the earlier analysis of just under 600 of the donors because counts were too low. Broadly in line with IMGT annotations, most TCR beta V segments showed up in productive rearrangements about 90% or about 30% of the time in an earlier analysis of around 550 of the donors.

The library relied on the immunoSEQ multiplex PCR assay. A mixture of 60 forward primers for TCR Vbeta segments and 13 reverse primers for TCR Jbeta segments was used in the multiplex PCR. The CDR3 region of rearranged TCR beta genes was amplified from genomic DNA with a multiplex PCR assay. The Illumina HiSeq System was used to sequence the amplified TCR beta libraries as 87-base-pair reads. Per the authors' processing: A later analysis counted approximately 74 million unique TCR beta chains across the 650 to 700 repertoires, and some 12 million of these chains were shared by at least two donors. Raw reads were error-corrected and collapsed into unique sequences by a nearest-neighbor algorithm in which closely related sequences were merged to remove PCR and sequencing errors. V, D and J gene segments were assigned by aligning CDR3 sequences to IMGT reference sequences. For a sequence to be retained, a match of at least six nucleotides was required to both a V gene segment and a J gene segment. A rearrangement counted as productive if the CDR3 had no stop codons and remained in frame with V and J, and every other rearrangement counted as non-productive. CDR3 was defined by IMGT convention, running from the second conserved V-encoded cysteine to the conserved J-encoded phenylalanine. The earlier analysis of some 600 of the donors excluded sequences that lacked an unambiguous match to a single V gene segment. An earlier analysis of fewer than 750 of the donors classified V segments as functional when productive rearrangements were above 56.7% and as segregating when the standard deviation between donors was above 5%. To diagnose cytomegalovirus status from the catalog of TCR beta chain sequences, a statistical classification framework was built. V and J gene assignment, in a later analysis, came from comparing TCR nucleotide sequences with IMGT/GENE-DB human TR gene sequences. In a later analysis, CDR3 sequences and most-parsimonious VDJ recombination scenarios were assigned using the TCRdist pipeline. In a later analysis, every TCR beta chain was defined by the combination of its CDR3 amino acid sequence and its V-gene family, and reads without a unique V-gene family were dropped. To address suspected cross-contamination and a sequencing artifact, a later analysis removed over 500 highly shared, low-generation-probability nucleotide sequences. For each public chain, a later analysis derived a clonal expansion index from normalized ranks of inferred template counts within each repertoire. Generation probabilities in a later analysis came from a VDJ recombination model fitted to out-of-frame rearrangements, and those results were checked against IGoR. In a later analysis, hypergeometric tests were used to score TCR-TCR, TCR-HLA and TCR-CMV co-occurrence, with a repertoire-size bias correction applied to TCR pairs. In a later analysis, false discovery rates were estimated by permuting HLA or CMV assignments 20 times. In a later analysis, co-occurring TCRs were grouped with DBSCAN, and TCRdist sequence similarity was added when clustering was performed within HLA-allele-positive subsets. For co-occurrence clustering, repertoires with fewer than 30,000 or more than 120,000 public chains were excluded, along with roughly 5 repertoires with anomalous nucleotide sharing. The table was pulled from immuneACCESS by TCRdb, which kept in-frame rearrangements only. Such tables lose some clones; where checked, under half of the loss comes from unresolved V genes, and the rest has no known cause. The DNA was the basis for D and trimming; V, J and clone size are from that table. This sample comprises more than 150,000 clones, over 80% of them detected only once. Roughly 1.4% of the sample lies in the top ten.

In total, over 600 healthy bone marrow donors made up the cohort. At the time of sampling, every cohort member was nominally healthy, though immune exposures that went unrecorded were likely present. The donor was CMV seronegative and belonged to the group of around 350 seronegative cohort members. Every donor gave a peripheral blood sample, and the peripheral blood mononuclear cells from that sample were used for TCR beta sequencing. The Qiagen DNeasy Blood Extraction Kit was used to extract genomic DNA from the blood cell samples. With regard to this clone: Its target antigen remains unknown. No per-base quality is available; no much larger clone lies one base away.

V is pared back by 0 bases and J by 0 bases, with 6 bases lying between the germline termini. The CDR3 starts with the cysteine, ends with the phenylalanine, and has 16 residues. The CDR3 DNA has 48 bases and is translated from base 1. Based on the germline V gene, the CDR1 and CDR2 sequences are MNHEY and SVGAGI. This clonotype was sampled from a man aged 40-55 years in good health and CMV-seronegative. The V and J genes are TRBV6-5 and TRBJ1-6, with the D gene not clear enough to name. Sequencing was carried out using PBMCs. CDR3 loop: CASSYSLRSYNSPLHF. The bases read TGTGCCAGCAGTTACTCCCTACGCTCCTATAATTCACCCCTCCACTTT.